The 4 T cell receptor beta chains given below trace back to one sample, sequenced in a study of blood T cells in healthy people across ages. A second PCR of roughly 6 to 12 cycles used a sample-barcoded 5' primer and a J-beta primer mix. Each CDR3 protein is one row after TCRdb ran MiXCR on the 5' RACE reads. This table holds fewer than 600,000 distinct CDR3 sequences, roughly a quarter found once. The sample was also reused in another study, on T cells of mothers and their children.

The sample taken for sequencing was blood. The receptors originated from a boy between 2 and 10 years old in good health.

The chain employs TRBV5-4 and TRBJ2-2; possible D gene TRBD1, 6 bases. The CDR3 totals 15 residues. Germline CDR1 SGHNT, CDR2 YYREEE (reference sequence). V lost 4 bases, J lost 1 base, and 11 bases lay in between. CDR3 amino acids: CASSVQGVNTGELFF. DNA for the CDR3: TGTGCCAGCAGCGTACAGGGAGTGAACACCGGGGAGCTGTTTTTT.

The rearrangement links TRBV12-3 or TRBV12-4 to TRBJ2-5, with a weak D call TRBD2 (5 bases). Trimming removed 7 bases from V and 1 base from J, with 16 bases in between. The CDR3 totals 15 residues. CDR3 sequence reads: CASTFNTLGQETQYF. CDR3 in DNA: TGTGCCAGCACGTTCAATACACTAGGCCAAGAGACCCAGTACTTC.

The sample holds a few counts of this clonotype. The chain employs TRBV12-3 or TRBV12-4 and TRBJ2-5; 8 bases line up with TRBD2. This CDR3 region has 15 residues. V lost 3 bases to trimming and J lost 4 bases; unmatched junction nucleotides: 7. The CDR3 nucleotides read TGTGCCAGCAGTTTGGGTAGCGGGATTGGAGAGACCCAGTACTTC. Translating gives CASSLGSGIGETQYF.

The table lists this clonotype with a few counts. The rearrangement uses TRBV24-1 and TRBJ2-5; 7 positions agree with TRBD1. Germline loops: CDR1 KGHDR, CDR2 SFDVKD. The length of the CDR3 is 16 residues. With V trimmed by 4 bases and J by 3 bases, 10 bases remained unmatched. This chain's CDR3 is CATSEQGLVYEETQYF. The CDR3 nucleotides are TGTGCCACCAGTGAACAGGGGCTCGTATATGAAGAGACCCAGTACTTC.